Presented here are 14 T cell receptor beta chains from one specimen sequenced in a study of T-cell memory formation after mild COVID-19. Each CDR3 protein is one row after TCRdb ran MiXCR on the 5' RACE reads. The table includes about 360,000 distinct CDR3 sequences, 10% to 15% detected once. Sequencing was done on a sample of PBMCs or a T cell subset sorted from them (not recorded which). Every receptor here comes from a young man who had mild COVID-19 (a few samples of this study predate the infection). Cell type and time point are not known.

This clonotype was observed a handful of times. The chain couples TRBV20-1 to TRBJ2-2, with TRBD2 as a possible D gene (6 bases). The V gene's germline CDR1 is DFQATT and CDR2 SNEGSKA (reference sequence). Trimming cost V 1 base and J 0 bases, with 12 bases left between them. This CDR3 comprises 16 residues. CDR3: CSARVAGTSNTGELFF. In DNA, the CDR3 is TGCAGTGCTAGAGTTGCCGGGACTTCGAACACCGGGGAGCTGTTTTTT.

The rearrangement uses TRBV4-1 and TRBJ2-1, with D perhaps TRBD2 (5 bases). V lost 0 bases to trimming and J lost 6 bases, with 18 bases between them. The germline CDR1 and CDR2 sequences are MGHRA and YSYEKL. CDR3 length: 17 residues. In nucleotides, the CDR3 is TGCGCCAGCAGCCAAGATCTCAGGAGCGGAAAATTCAATGAGCAGTTCTTC. Its translation is CASSQDLRSGKFNEQFF.

In its sample, this clonotype was seen many times. The V and J genes are TRBV7-6 and TRBJ2-2; D is undetermined. V lost 5 bases and J lost 5, with 12 bases in between. This CDR3 is 14 amino acids long. Germline V CDR1 and CDR2: SGHVS, FNYEAQ. Written as DNA, the CDR3 is TGTGCCAGCAGCCAAAATATAAAGACCGGGGAGCTGTTTTTT. Translating gives CASSQNIKTGELFF. Drawing the rest from reference TRBV7-6 and TRBJ2-2, the complete variable domain is GAGVSQSPRYKVTKRGQDVALRCDPISGHVSLYWYRQALGQGPEFLTYFNYEAQQDKSGLPNDRFSAERPEGSISTLTIQRTEQRDSAMYRCASSQNIKTGELFFGEGSRLTVL.

This clonotype was picked up many times. The rearrangement links TRBV7-2 to TRBJ1-1, with 7 bases matching TRBD1. Germline CDR1 SGHTA, CDR2 FQGNSA. The CDR3 contains 12 residues. V lost 1 base and J lost 11; bases outside the gene matches: 4. The CDR3 loop reads CASSLGPQGAFF. The CDR3 DNA reads as TGTGCCAGCAGCTTAGGCCCACAGGGGGCTTTCTTT.

This clonotype was picked up a small number of times. The V and J genes are TRBV27 and TRBJ1-4, with D possibly TRBD1 on 6 matching bases. The V end lost 4 bases, the J end lost 4 bases, and 13 bases lay between the germline ends. The germline CDR1 and CDR2 sequences are MNHEY and SMNVEV (reference sequence). The CDR3 loop spans 15 amino acids. The chain's CDR3 is CASSSQGPYNEKLFF. CDR3 coding DNA: TGTGCCAGCAGTTCTCAGGGGCCATATAATGAAAAACTGTTTTTT.

The chain is built from TRBV7-2 and TRBJ1-2; weak D call: TRBD1 (5 bases). The germline V and J ends were trimmed by 1 base and 4 bases, with 10 bases remaining between them. This CDR3 is built from 14 residues. The germline gives CDR1 SGHTA, CDR2 FQGNSA. The chain's CDR3 is CASSLESGPYGYTF. The CDR3, as DNA: TGTGCCAGCAGCTTAGAGTCAGGGCCCTATGGCTACACCTTC. The full variable domain, completed using reference TRBV7-2 and TRBJ1-2, is GAGVSQSPSNKVTEKGKDVELRCDPISGHTALYWYRQSLGQGLEFLIYFQGNSAPDKSGLPSDRFSAERTGGSVSTLTIQRTQQEDSAVYLCASSLESGPYGYTFGSGTRLTVV.

The V and J genes are TRBV4-1 and TRBJ1-5; no firm D call. The germline CDR1 and CDR2 sequences are MGHRA and YSYEKL. V was pared by 1 base and J by 1 base, with 5 bases between. The CDR3 runs to 14 residues. The DNA of the CDR3 is TGCGCCAGCAGCCAAGCGCCCAGCAATCAGCCCCAGCATTTT. Its translation: CASSQAPSNQPQHF.

This clonotype showed up just a few times. CDR3 nucleotides: TGTGCCAGCAGCCCTCCGGGTCAAGAAGCTTTCTTT. Protein: CASSPPGQEAFF. V usage is TRBV7-2 and J usage is TRBJ1-1; D is ambiguous. Germline V lookup: CDR1 SGHTA, CDR2 FQGNSA. CDR3 length: 12 residues. V was trimmed by 5 bases and J by 8 bases, leaving 12 bases between them. Looking up the rest from reference TRBV7-2 and TRBJ1-1 gives the full variable domain: GAGVSQSPSNKVTEKGKDVELRCDPISGHTALYWYRQSLGQGLEFLIYFQGNSAPDKSGLPSDRFSAERTGGSVSTLTIQRTQQEDSAVYLCASSPPGQEAFFGQGTRLTVV.

V and J are TRBV4-1 and TRBJ2-1; no reliable D call. Germline CDR1 and CDR2: MGHRA and YSYEKL. V was trimmed by 0 bases and J by 3 bases, leaving 6 bases between them. The CDR3 sequence is 14 residues long. The CDR3 protein is CASSQDPLYNEQFF. The DNA for the CDR3 is TGCGCCAGCAGCCAAGATCCCCTCTACAATGAGCAGTTCTTC.

The chain carries TRBV20-1 and TRBJ1-2, with 8 nucleotides matching TRBD1. Germline values: CDR1 DFQATT, CDR2 SNEGSKA (reference sequence). This CDR3 contains 13 residues. Losses at the gene ends were 6 bases for V and 8 bases for J; bases not matched to a gene: 11. CDR3 loop: CSAVDRGLGGYTF. CDR3 DNA: TGCAGTGCCGTCGACAGGGGCCTGGGCGGCTACACCTTC.

There are a few counts of this clonotype. The V call is TRBV5-1, the J call TRBJ1-4; D uncertain. Germline lookup yields CDR1 SGHRS and CDR2 YFSETQ. Trimming pared 4 bases from V and 3 bases from J, leaving 13 bases between. The CDR3 runs 15 residues. The CDR3 sequence: CASSLQAASNEKLFF. The CDR3 DNA reads TGCGCCAGCAGCCTCCAGGCAGCCTCTAATGAAAAACTGTTTTTT.

This clonotype was counted a few times. The chain joins TRBV2 to TRBJ2-1; 11 bases are a match to TRBD1. The CDR3 length is 15 residues. After removal of 5 bases from V and 6 bases from J, the junction contained 6 bases not matched to a gene. Germline V gene sequence: CDR1 SNHLY, CDR2 FYNNEI. The CDR3 sequence: CASSRTGTGGNEQFF. In nucleotides, the CDR3 is TGTGCCAGCAGTCGGACCGGGACAGGGGGCAATGAGCAGTTCTTC.

This clonotype was observed a few times. The chain links TRBV5-1 to TRBJ1-4, with 12 positions matching TRBD1. The length of the CDR3 is 17 residues. In germline, CDR1 is SGHRS, CDR2 YFSETQ. Losses at the gene ends were 2 bases for V and 1 base for J; bases not matched to a gene: 3. The CDR3, as DNA: TGCGCCAGCAGCTTAAGGGACAGGGGGCAAACTAATGAAAAACTGTTTTTT. Residues: CASSLRDRGQTNEKLFF. Based on the CDR3 plus reference TRBV5-1 and TRBJ1-4, the full variable domain is KAGVTQTPRYLIKTRGQQVTLSCSPISGHRSVSWYQQTPGQGLQFLFEYFSETQRNKGNFPGRFSGRQFSNSRSEMNVSTLELGDSALYLCASSLRDRGQTNEKLFFGSGTQLSVL.

The gene calls are TRBV7-9 and TRBJ1-4; D not resolved. There are 12 residues in the CDR3. V lost 5 bases and J 3 bases, leaving 4 bases between the germline ends. CDR1 is SEHNR and CDR2 is FQNEAQ in the germline V gene (reference sequence). CDR3 amino acids: CASSLSNEKLFF. The CDR3 DNA reads TGTGCCAGCAGCCTCTCTAATGAAAAACTGTTTTTT.